This T cell receptor (beta chain) appears in the sequencing data of a study of cytomegalovirus exposure and HLA in healthy donors. General study points: Altogether, some 160 TCR beta chains were recorded as cytomegalovirus-associated. An analysis done earlier found most TCR beta V segments productive about 87% or about 30% of the time. Donor immune exposure was known only as CMV serostatus.

As concerns this clone: No antigen is known for it.

Researchers ran the PCR with 60 Vbeta and 13 Jbeta primers. The table came from immunoSEQ multiplex PCR; TCRdb's copy has only in-frame clones and leaves some out. The sample yields about 100,000 clones, around four fifths seen once. Sequenced material: PBMCs. The sequence was obtained from a man aged 50 to 59 in good health and CMV-seropositive.

The CDR3 DNA reads as TGCGCCAGCAGCTCGACAGAACTCCGGGAAAAACTGTTTTTT. Translating it yields CASSSTELREKLFF. The chain links TRBV5-1 to TRBJ1-4; perhaps TRBD1 as D (5 bases). Deletions cut 3 bases from V and 8 bases from J, with 14 bases between. Germline V gene lookup returns CDR1 SGHRS and CDR2 YFSETQ. The CDR3 extends over 14 amino acids.